These 25 T cell receptor beta chains originate from one sample sequenced in a study of T-cell memory formation after mild COVID-19. One entry per CDR3 protein results from TCRdb running MiXCR on the 5' RACE reads. The table records under 300,000 distinct CDR3 sequences, 7.5% to 10% of them present only once. Sequenced sample: PBMCs or a T cell subset sorted from them (not recorded which). Receptors originate from a man younger than 35 who had mild COVID-19 (a few samples of this study predate the infection). Cell type and time point are not known.

This clonotype was counted between two and nine times. The chain is built from TRBV27 and TRBJ1-6; D not resolved. The V end lost 7 bases, the J end lost 9 bases, and 19 bases lay between the germline ends. Germline V lookup: CDR1 MNHEY, CDR2 SMNVEV (reference sequence). This CDR3 has 15 amino acids. In DNA form, the CDR3 reads TGTGCCAGCACCCTTCGACCGACCGCCGGTTCACCCCTCCACTTT. This sequence encodes CASTLRPTAGSPLHF.

There are a few counts of this clonotype. The gene calls are TRBV7-2 and TRBJ1-4, with a weak D call TRBD1 (5 bases). CDR1 is SGHTA, CDR2 FQGNSA, per germline. The CDR3 is 13 amino acids. The V and J ends lost 6 bases and 8 bases respectively, with 13 bases between them. CDR3 DNA sequence: TGTGCCAGCAGTCGACAGCGGGACGAAAAACTGTTTTTT. Translated: CASSRQRDEKLFF. The whole variable domain, filled in from reference TRBV7-2 and TRBJ1-4, reads GAGVSQSPSNKVTEKGKDVELRCDPISGHTALYWYRQSLGQGLEFLIYFQGNSAPDKSGLPSDRFSAERTGGSVSTLTIQRTQQEDSAVYLCASSRQRDEKLFFGSGTQLSVL.

The gene calls are TRBV9 and TRBJ2-5; D ambiguous. This CDR3 is built from 15 residues. CDR1 and CDR2 (germline): SGDLS, YYNGEE. V lost 3 bases and J 5 bases, leaving 17 bases between the germline ends. The CDR3 bases are TGTGCCAGCAGCGCCACCGACCTCCCTGGGGAGACCCAGTACTTC. Translation: CASSATDLPGETQYF.

This clonotype turned up a few times. This chain uses TRBV5-5 with TRBJ2-2; D possibly matches TRBD1 or TRBD2 (5 bases each). CDR1 and CDR2 from the germline V gene are SGHKS and YYEKEE (reference sequence). Trimming removed 3 bases at V and 3 bases at J, with 15 bases between. There are 16 residues in the CDR3. The CDR3 protein is CASSWTAGAYTGELFF. CDR3 sequence (DNA): TGTGCCAGCAGCTGGACGGCCGGGGCCTACACCGGGGAGCTGTTTTTT.

The CDR3 spells CASSFFRQGRTEAFF. The DNA of the CDR3 is TGTGCCAGCAGCTTTTTCAGGCAGGGGAGGACTGAAGCTTTCTTT. V is TRBV7-2 and J is TRBJ1-1; TRBD1 is a possible D gene (6 bases). Germline CDR1 reads SGHTA; CDR2 reads FQGNSA. V was shortened by 3 bases and J by 5 bases, with 16 bases between the two germline ends. The CDR3 has 15 residues. Full variable domain (outside the CDR3, taken from reference TRBV7-2 and TRBJ1-1): GAGVSQSPSNKVTEKGKDVELRCDPISGHTALYWYRQSLGQGLEFLIYFQGNSAPDKSGLPSDRFSAERTGGSVSTLTIQRTQQEDSAVYLCASSFFRQGRTEAFFGQGTRLTVV.

This clonotype was counted many times. The chain employs TRBV7-3 and TRBJ2-1, with 7 positions matching TRBD1. Trimming at V came to 2 bases and at J to 9 bases, leaving 10 bases not matched to a gene. Germline CDR1 SGHTA, CDR2 FQGTGA. This CDR3 region has 15 residues. The CDR3 sequence is CASSLRSGGNGEQFF. The DNA for the CDR3 is TGTGCCAGCAGCTTACGATCAGGGGGTAATGGTGAGCAGTTCTTC.

The table lists this clonotype with many counts. DNA of the CDR3: TGCAGTGCGACAAACACAGGTTACTACGAGCAGTACTTC. This translates into CSATNTGYYEQYF. The chain recombines TRBV20-1 with TRBJ2-7, with D possibly TRBD1 on 5 matching bases. Germline assignment: CDR1 DFQATT and CDR2 SNEGSKA (reference sequence). V was shortened by 6 bases and J by 3 bases, with 15 bases between the two germline ends. CDR3 length: 13 amino acids.

This clonotype was seen only a few times. The chain links TRBV7-3 to TRBJ2-3; D might be TRBD2 (7 bases). V was shortened by 2 bases and J by 4 bases, with 13 bases between the two germline ends. Per germline, CDR1 SGHTA and CDR2 FQGTGA. This CDR3 region has 15 residues. The CDR3 loop is CASSLGGANSDTQYF. The CDR3 coding sequence is TGTGCCAGCAGCTTAGGGGGGGCGAATTCAGATACGCAGTATTTT.

In this sample, this clonotype turned up a few times. The gene calls are TRBV12-3 or TRBV12-4 and TRBJ2-6; the match to TRBD1 covers 9 bases. The CDR3 runs 17 residues. V dropped 11 bases and J dropped 1; count of bases not matched to a gene: 12. In DNA form, the CDR3 reads TGTGCCTCACACGCGGGACAGGGTTTTTCTGGGGCCAACGTCCTGACTTTC. It translates to CASHAGQGFSGANVLTF.

V usage is TRBV18 and J usage is TRBJ2-3, with 10 nucleotides matching TRBD1. CDR1 is KGHSH and CDR2 is LQKENI in the germline V gene. J was trimmed by 0 bases and V by 8 bases; bases with no gene match: 14. CDR3 size: 18 residues. CDR3 DNA sequence: TGTGCCAGCCCGCCTAAGGGACAGGGGACCCCTAGCACAGATACGCAGTATTTT. Protein sequence: CASPPKGQGTPSTDTQYF. Full variable domain (outside the CDR3, taken from reference TRBV18 and TRBJ2-3): NAGVMQNPRHLVRRRGQEARLRCSPMKGHSHVYWYRQLPEEGLKFMVYLQKENIIDESGMPKERFSAEFPKEGPSILRIQQVVRGDSAAYFCASPPKGQGTPSTDTQYFGPGTRLTVL.

This clonotype occurred many times. The chain joins TRBV6-2 or TRBV6-3 to TRBJ1-5, with D possibly matching TRBD1 (6 bases). Per the germline V gene, CDR1 is MNHEY and CDR2 is SVGEGT. V was trimmed by 4 bases and J by 15 bases, leaving 16 bases between them. The CDR3 covers 12 residues. The DNA for the CDR3 is TGTGCCAGCAGTTCGGGGGCCGCGGGGACGCATTTT. Translation: CASSSGAAGTHF.

This clonotype was seen at least ten times. The V call is TRBV20-1, the J call TRBJ2-7; D remains ambiguous. This CDR3 comprises 11 residues. Germline values: CDR1 DFQATT, CDR2 SNEGSKA (reference sequence). Trimming shortened V by 3 bases and J by 4 bases, and 7 bases separated the two germline ends. CDR3: CSASSRYEQYV. The CDR3 nucleotides read TGCAGTGCTAGTTCCAGGTACGAGCAGTACGTC.

This clonotype came up a few times. The chain links TRBV7-2 to TRBJ2-6; either TRBD1 or TRBD2 may fit D (5 bases each). V shed 4 bases and J shed 3 bases, with 10 bases lying between them. The CDR3 has 15 amino acids. Germline assignment: CDR1 SGHTA and CDR2 FQGNSA. CDR3: CASSSRGDGANVLTF. DNA of the CDR3: TGTGCCAGCAGCTCGAGAGGGGATGGGGCCAACGTCCTGACTTTC.

At least ten counts were recorded for this clonotype. The genes are TRBV5-1 and TRBJ1-5; 7 positions match TRBD1. The trim removed 4 bases at V and 7 bases at J, leaving 8 bases unmatched. Germline V CDR1 and CDR2: SGHRS, YFSETQ. This CDR3 is 14 amino acids long. CDR3 in amino acids: CASSPGTAEQPQHF. The CDR3 region has the DNA TGCGCCAGCAGCCCCGGGACAGCTGAACAGCCCCAGCATTTT.

The genes are TRBV4-1 and TRBJ2-7, with D unclear. This CDR3 region has 15 residues. Trimming shortened V by 0 bases and J by 2 bases, and 11 bases separated the two germline ends. The V gene's germline CDR1 is MGHRA and CDR2 YSYEKL. CDR3 in amino acids: CASSQDMALAYEQYV. The CDR3 DNA reads TGCGCCAGCAGCCAAGATATGGCGCTGGCCTACGAGCAGTACGTC.

The chain uses TRBV9 and TRBJ1-1; no firm D call. V lost 0 bases, J lost 1 base, and 4 bases lay in between. Per the germline V gene, CDR1 is SGDLS and CDR2 is YYNGEE. This CDR3 comprises 13 residues. CDR3 sequence reads: CASSVGTNTEAFF. The CDR3 region has the DNA TGTGCCAGCAGCGTAGGGACGAACACTGAAGCTTTCTTT.

The chain carries TRBV6-1 and TRBJ1-5; 9 bases match TRBD1. The CDR3 length is 17 residues. Germline values: CDR1 MNHNS, CDR2 SASEGT. The V and J ends lost 0 bases and 4 bases, in that order; junction bases with no gene match: 7. The chain's CDR3 is CASSEALGTGMNQPQHF. The CDR3 DNA sequence: TGTGCCAGCAGTGAAGCGCTCGGGACAGGGATGAATCAGCCCCAGCATTTT.

The chain couples TRBV18 to TRBJ1-1; possibly TRBD1 for D (6 bases). Trimming left V 0 bases short and J 8 bases short, with 16 bases between. This CDR3 spans 15 amino acids. In germline, CDR1 is KGHSH, CDR2 LQKENI. The CDR3 DNA reads TGTGCCAGCTCACCACCACAGGGACTGGTAGGCGAAGCTTTCTTT. Translated, it gives CASSPPQGLVGEAFF.

This clonotype has just a few counts. The chain has TRBV25-1 and TRBJ1-3, with D uncertain. The V end was cut by 4 bases, the J end by 5 bases, with 9 bases between. Germline CDR1 is MGHDK and CDR2 is SYGVNS. The CDR3 length is 13 residues. The CDR3 loop is CASSGWGRNTIYF. The CDR3 DNA follows: TGTGCCAGCAGTGGGTGGGGAAGAAACACCATATATTTT.

This clonotype was seen a few times. This chain joins TRBV27 and TRBJ2-1, with D maybe TRBD1 (5 bases). From germline, CDR1 is MNHEY and CDR2 SMNVEV (reference sequence). This CDR3 spans 15 amino acids. V lost 6 bases to trimming and J lost 7 bases, with 19 bases between them. Written as DNA, the CDR3 is TGTGCCAGCAGATCACAGGTCCCCTTATTTAATGAGCAGTTCTTC. Its protein product is CASRSQVPLFNEQFF.

V and J are TRBV25-1 and TRBJ1-1, with a possible D match to TRBD1 (5 bases). This CDR3 has 14 residues. Germline loops: CDR1 MGHDK, CDR2 SYGVNS. Trimming removed 1 base from V and 6 bases from J, with 12 bases in between. The CDR3 DNA sequence: TGTGCCAGCAGTGAATTCGGGGGGGTGTCTGAAGCTTTCTTT. Amino acids: CASSEFGGVSEAFF.

The chain recombines TRBV4-3 with TRBJ1-1, with TRBD1 as a possible D gene (5 bases). The CDR3 sequence is 15 residues long. V lost 1 base, J lost 0 bases, and 9 bases lay in between. Looked up from germline, CDR1 is LGHNA and CDR2 is YSLEER. The chain's CDR3 is CASSQVVGVNTEAFF. CDR3 nucleotide sequence: TGCGCCAGCAGCCAAGTGGTGGGGGTGAACACTGAAGCTTTCTTT.

This clonotype was detected only a few times. The chain carries TRBV11-2 and TRBJ2-2; D remains unclear. The CDR3 totals 12 residues. Trimming left V 7 bases short and J 9 bases short, with 12 bases between. Germline loops: CDR1 SGHAT, CDR2 FQNNGV. The CDR3 DNA follows: TGTGCCAGCATATCCCCGGGCCGGGAGCTGTTTTTT. Translating gives CASISPGRELFF.

This clonotype was counted many times. The V call is TRBV12-3 or TRBV12-4, the J call TRBJ1-1; D remains unclear. The CDR3 consists of 13 residues. Trimming shortened V by 4 bases and J by 0 bases, and 6 bases separated the two germline ends. The CDR3 sequence: CASSSHLNTEAFF. CDR3 sequence (DNA): TGTGCCAGCAGTTCCCACCTGAACACTGAAGCTTTCTTT.

This clonotype was found many times. CDR3 DNA sequence: TGTGCCAGCAGCGTAATGGGGAACAACCAAGCAGATACGCAGTATTTT. This translates into CASSVMGNNQADTQYF. The rearrangement joins TRBV9 to TRBJ2-3; D not certain. Germline V gene data show CDR1 as SGDLS and CDR2 as YYNGEE. The CDR3 is made up of 16 amino acids. V was cut by 1 base and J by 4 bases, with 16 bases left in between.